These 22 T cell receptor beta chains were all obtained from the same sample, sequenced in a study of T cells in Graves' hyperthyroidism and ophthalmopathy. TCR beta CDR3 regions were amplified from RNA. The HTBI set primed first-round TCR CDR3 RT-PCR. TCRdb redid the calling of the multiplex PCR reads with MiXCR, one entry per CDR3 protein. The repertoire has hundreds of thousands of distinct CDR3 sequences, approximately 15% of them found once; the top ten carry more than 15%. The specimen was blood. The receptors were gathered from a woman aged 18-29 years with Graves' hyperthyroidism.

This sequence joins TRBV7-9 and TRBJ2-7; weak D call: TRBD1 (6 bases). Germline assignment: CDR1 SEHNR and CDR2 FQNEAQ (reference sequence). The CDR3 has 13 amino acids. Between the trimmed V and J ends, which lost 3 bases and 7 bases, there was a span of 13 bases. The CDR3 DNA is TGTGCCAGCAGCTTTCAGGGGACCTGGGAGCAGTACTTC. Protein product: CASSFQGTWEQYF.

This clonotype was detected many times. The CDR3 region has the DNA TGTGCCAGCAGTCGGACAGTCTCTGGAAACACCATATATTTT. This codes for CASSRTVSGNTIYF. J is TRBJ1-3 and V is TRBV12-3 or TRBV12-4; a weak D match, TRBD1 (6 bases). The V gene lost 5 bases and the J gene lost 0 bases, with 8 bases spanning the gap. This CDR3 comprises 14 residues.

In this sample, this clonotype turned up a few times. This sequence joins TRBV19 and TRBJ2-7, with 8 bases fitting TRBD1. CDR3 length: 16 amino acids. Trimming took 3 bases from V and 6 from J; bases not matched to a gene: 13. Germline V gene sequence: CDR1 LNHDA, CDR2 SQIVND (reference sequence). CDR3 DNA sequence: TGTGCCAGTAGTATGCTTACCGGCAGGGGGCCTTCCGAGCAGTACTTC. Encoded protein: CASSMLTGRGPSEQYF.

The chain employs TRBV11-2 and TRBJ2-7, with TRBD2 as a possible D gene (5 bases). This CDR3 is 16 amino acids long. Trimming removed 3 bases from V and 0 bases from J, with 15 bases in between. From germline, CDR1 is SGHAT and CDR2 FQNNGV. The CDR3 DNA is TGTGCCAGCAGCTTGGAGGTCGCGGAAACCTCCTACGAGCAGTACTTC. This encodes CASSLEVAETSYEQYF.

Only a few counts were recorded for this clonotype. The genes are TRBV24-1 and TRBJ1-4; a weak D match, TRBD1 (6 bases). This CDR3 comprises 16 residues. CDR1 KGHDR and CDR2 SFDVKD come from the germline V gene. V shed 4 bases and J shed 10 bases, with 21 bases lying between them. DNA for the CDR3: TGTGCCACCAGTGAGCAGATCCGACAGGCTTTGGTAAAACTGTTTTTT. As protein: CATSEQIRQALVKLFF.

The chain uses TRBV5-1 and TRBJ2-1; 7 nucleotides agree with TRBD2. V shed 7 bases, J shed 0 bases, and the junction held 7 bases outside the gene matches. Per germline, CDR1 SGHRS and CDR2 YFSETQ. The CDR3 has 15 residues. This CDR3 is CASRRAGSSYNEQFF. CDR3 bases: TGCGCCAGCCGACGAGCGGGAAGCTCCTACAATGAGCAGTTCTTC.

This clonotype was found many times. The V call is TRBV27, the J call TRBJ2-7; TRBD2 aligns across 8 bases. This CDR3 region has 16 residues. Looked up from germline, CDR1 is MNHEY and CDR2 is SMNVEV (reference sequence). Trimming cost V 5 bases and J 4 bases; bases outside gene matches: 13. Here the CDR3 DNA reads TGTGCCAGCAGTACCTCTAGCGGGCCAATGGGTTACGAGCAGTACTTC. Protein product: CASSTSSGPMGYEQYF.

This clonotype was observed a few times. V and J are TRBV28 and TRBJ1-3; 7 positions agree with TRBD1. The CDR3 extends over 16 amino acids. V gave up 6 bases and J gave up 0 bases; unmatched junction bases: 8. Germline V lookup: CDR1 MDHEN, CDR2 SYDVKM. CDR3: CASSPDRVASGNTIYF. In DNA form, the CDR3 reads TGTGCCAGCAGCCCCGACAGGGTTGCCTCTGGAAACACCATATATTTT.

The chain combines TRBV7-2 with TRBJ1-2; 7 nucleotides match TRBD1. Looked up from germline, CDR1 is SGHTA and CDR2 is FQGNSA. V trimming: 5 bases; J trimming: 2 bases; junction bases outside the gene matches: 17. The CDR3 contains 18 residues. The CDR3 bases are TGTGCCAGCAGCCAGGGGACAGCCCGATACACTGAAAACTATGGCTACACCTTC. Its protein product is CASSQGTARYTENYGYTF.

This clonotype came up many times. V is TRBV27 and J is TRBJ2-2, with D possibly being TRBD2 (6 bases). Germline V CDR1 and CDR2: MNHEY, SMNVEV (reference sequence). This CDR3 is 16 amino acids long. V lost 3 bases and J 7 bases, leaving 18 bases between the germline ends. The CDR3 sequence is CASSLVIGGNGGELFF. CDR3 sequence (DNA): TGTGCCAGCAGTTTGGTCATCGGGGGTAATGGCGGGGAGCTGTTTTTT.

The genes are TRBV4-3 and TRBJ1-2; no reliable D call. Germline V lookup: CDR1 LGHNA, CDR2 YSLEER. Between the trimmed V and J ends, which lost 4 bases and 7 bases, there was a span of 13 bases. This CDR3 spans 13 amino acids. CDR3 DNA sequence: TGCGCCAGCAGCCGAGACATTCTCGGTGGCTACACCTTC. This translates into CASSRDILGGYTF.

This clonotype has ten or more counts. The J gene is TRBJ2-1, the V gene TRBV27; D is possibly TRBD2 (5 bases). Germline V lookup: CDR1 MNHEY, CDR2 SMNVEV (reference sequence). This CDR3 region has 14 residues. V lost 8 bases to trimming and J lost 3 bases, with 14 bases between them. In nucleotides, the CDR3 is TGTGCCAGCCAAGATCCGGGGAGCTACAATGAGCAGTTCTTC. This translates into CASQDPGSYNEQFF.

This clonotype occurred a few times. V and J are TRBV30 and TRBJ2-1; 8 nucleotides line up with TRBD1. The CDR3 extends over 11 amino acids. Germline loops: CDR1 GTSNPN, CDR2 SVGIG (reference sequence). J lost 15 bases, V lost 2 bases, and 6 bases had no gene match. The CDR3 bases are TGTGCCTGGAGTTTACTGGGACAGGTGTTCTTC. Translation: CAWSLLGQVFF. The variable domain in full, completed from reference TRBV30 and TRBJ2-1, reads SQTIHQWPATLVQPVGSPLSLECTVEGTSNPNLYWYRQAAGRGLQLLFYSVGIGQISSEVPQNLSASRPQDRQFILSSKKLLLSDSGFYLCAWSLLGQVFFGPGTRLTVL.

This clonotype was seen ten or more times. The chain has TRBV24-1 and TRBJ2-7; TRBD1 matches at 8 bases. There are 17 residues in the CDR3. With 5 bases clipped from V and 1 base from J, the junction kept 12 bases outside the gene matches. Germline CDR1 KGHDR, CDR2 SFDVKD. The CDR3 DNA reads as TGTGCCACCAGTGTCCCGGGTACACAGGGGGATTCCTACGAGCAGTACTTC. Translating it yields CATSVPGTQGDSYEQYF.

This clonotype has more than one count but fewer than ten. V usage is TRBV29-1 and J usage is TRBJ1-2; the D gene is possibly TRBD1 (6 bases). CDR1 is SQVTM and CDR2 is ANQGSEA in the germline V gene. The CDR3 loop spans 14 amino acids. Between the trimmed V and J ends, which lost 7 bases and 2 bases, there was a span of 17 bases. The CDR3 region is CSAIPGQANYGYTF. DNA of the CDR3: TGCAGCGCTATACCGGGACAAGCAAACTATGGCTACACCTTC.

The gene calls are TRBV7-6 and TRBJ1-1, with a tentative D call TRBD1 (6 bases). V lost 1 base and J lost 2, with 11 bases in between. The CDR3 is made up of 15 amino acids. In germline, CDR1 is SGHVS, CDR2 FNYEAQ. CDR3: CASSLEGGINTEAFF. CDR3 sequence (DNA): TGTGCCAGCAGCTTAGAGGGGGGAATTAACACTGAAGCTTTCTTT.

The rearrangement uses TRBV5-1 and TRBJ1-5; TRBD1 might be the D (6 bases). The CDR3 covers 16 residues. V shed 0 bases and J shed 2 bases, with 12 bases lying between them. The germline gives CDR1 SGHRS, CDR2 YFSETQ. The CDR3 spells CASSLGGAPGNQPQHF. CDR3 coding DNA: TGCGCCAGCAGCTTGGGGGGGGCGCCAGGCAATCAGCCCCAGCATTTT.

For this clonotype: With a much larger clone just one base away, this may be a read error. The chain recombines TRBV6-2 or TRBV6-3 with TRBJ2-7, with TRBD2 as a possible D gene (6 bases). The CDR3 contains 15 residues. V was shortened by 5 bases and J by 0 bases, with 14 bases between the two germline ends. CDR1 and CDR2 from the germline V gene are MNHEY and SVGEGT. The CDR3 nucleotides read TGTGCCAGCAGTCGAACGGGACTTCCCTCCTACGAGCAGTACTTC. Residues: CASSRTGLPSYEQYF.

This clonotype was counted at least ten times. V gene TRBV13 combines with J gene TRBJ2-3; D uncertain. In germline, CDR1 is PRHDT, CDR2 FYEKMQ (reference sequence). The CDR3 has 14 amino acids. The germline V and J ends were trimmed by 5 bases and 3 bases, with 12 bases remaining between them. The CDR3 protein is CASSDHDGTDTQYF. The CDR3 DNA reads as TGTGCCAGCAGCGACCACGACGGAACAGATACGCAGTATTTT.

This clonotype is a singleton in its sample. In DNA, the CDR3 is TGTGCCAGCAGCATCGGGACAGGGGTACCTCAGCCCCAGCATTTT. Translated, it gives CASSIGTGVPQPQHF. The chain combines TRBV5-5 with TRBJ1-5, with 10 bases fitting TRBD1. Unmatched junction bases numbered 7, after V lost 4 bases and J lost 6 bases. CDR1 and CDR2 from the germline V gene are SGHKS and YYEKEE (reference sequence). The CDR3 has 15 residues.

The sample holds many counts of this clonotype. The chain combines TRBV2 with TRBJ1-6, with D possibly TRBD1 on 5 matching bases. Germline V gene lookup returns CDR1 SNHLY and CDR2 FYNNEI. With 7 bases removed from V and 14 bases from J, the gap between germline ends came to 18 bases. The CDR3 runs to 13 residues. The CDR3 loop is CASTGTGPQALHF. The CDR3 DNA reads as TGTGCCAGCACTGGGACGGGCCCTCAGGCCCTCCACTTT.

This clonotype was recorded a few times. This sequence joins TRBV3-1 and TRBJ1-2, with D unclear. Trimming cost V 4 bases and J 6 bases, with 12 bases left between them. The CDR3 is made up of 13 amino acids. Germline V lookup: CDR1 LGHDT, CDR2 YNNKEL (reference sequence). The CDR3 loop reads CASSPSGRNGYTF. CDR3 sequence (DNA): TGTGCCAGCAGCCCTTCTGGCCGGAATGGCTACACCTTC.